Following are 11 T cell receptor beta chains from one sample sequenced in a study of spatial heterogeneity in lung cancer. Time point described: sample taken at primary tumor resection. TCRdb called the 5' RACE reads again in MiXCR, with one record for every CDR3 protein. The data hold about 38,000 distinct CDR3 sequences, with roughly 7.4% observed a single time. The material was PBMCs, obtained at surgery. All receptors derive from a male donor with early-stage non-small cell lung cancer.

This clonotype was observed a handful of times. The chain uses TRBV6-2 or TRBV6-3 and TRBJ1-6; D is possibly TRBD1 (5 bases). From germline, CDR1 is MNHEY and CDR2 SVGEGT. The ends were cut back, 7 bases at V and 6 bases at J, with 28 bases in the middle. CDR3 size: 19 residues. The CDR3 here is CASIRGLVSDRKGNSPLHF. CDR3 sequence (DNA): TGTGCCAGCATTCGAGGCCTGGTCTCCGACAGAAAGGGTAATTCACCCCTCCACTTT.

This clonotype was seen only a few times. The chain joins TRBV6-2 or TRBV6-3 to TRBJ2-6, with TRBD2 as a possible D gene (5 bases). V shed 6 bases and J shed 2 bases, with 11 bases lying between them. The CDR3 is made up of 15 amino acids. CDR1 and CDR2 from the germline V gene are MNHEY and SVGEGT. The CDR3 DNA is TGTGCCAGCAGCCGGACGGGGACTGGGGCCAACGTCCTGACTTTC. Translation: CASSRTGTGANVLTF.

This clonotype was counted many times. This rearrangement joins TRBV24-1 to TRBJ2-3, with D unresolved. V lost 7 bases and J 2 bases, leaving 9 bases between the germline ends. This CDR3 has 13 residues. The germline V gene has CDR1 KGHDR and CDR2 SFDVKD. The CDR3 region is CATSGPFTDTQYF. The DNA of the CDR3 is TGTGCCACCAGCGGGCCATTCACAGATACGCAGTATTTT.

As to this clonotype: This could be a read error, since a much larger clone is one nucleotide away. This chain connects TRBV11-1 to TRBJ2-2, with D possibly TRBD1 on 6 matching bases. The CDR3 runs 17 residues. In germline, CDR1 is SGHAT, CDR2 FQDESV (reference sequence). V was clipped by 5 bases and J by 1 base, with 17 bases between them. The DNA of the CDR3 is TGTGCCAGCAGCGAATCCACTTGGGACATGAACACCGGGGAGCTGTTTTTT. Protein sequence: CASSESTWDMNTGELFF.

This clonotype has a count of ten or more. The chain is built from TRBV6-1 and TRBJ2-3; 12 positions match TRBD2. This CDR3 region has 14 residues. V shed 8 bases and J 3 bases; nucleotides not matched to a gene: 3. Per the germline V gene, CDR1 is MNHNS and CDR2 is SASEGT. CDR3 sequence (DNA): TGTGCCAGCGCTAGCGGGGGGGCGACAGATACGCAGTATTTT. Its translation is CASASGGATDTQYF.

The chain has TRBV21-1 and TRBJ2-1; the tabulated D call, TRBD2, remains unverified against the DNA. TRBV21-1 corresponds to a pseudogene. This CDR3 contains 13 residues. CDR3 residues: CASSSGTRKEQFF. CDR3 in DNA: TGTGCCAGCAGCAGCGGGACTAGAAAGGAGCAGTTCTTC.

The CDR3 protein is CASSSWAVSNQPQHF. CDR3 DNA sequence: TGTGCCAGCAGCTCATGGGCAGTAAGCAATCAGCCCCAGCATTTT. The chain has TRBV5-6 and TRBJ1-5, with unresolved D. The CDR3 consists of 15 residues. V was pared by 3 bases and J by 1 base, with 11 bases between. Looked up from germline, CDR1 is SGHDT and CDR2 is YYEEEE.

This clonotype was picked up many times. The chain is built from TRBV20-1 and TRBJ2-3; no clear D. Germline CDR1 and CDR2: DFQATT and SNEGSKA (reference sequence). The CDR3 sequence is 14 residues long. V was pared by 3 bases and J by 2 bases, with 12 bases between. CDR3 protein: CSASGEAPTDTQYF. In DNA, the CDR3 is TGCAGTGCTAGTGGGGAAGCCCCCACAGATACGCAGTATTTT.

This clonotype was seen repeatedly, ten times or more. The chain carries TRBV29-1 and TRBJ2-2; D perhaps matches TRBD2 (7 bases). The V and J ends lost 6 bases and 0 bases respectively, with 11 bases between them. The CDR3 totals 14 residues. CDR1 SQVTM and CDR2 ANQGSEA come from the germline V gene. CDR3 bases: TGCAGCGTCGGGAGGACAGCGAACACCGGGGAGCTGTTTTTT. Its translation is CSVGRTANTGELFF.

The rearrangement joins TRBV2 to TRBJ1-5; D not resolved. This CDR3 comprises 12 residues. V was pared by 4 bases and J by 6 bases, with 7 bases between. Germline lookup yields CDR1 SNHLY and CDR2 FYNNEI. CDR3 in amino acids: CASSGGSQPQHF. In nucleotides, the CDR3 is TGTGCCAGCAGTGGAGGGAGTCAGCCCCAGCATTTT. Combining the CDR3 with reference TRBV2 and TRBJ1-5 gives the whole variable domain EPEVTQTPSHQVTQMGQEVILRCVPISNHLYFYWYRQILGQKVEFLVSFYNNEISEKSEIFDDQFSVERPDGSNFTLKIRSTKLEDSAMYFCASSGGSQPQHFGDGTRLSIL.

This clonotype was found a few times. V usage is TRBV2 and J usage is TRBJ1-2; perhaps TRBD1 as D (6 bases). This CDR3 comprises 13 residues. Germline V lookup: CDR1 SNHLY, CDR2 FYNNEI. V was shortened by 7 bases and J by 2 bases, with 11 bases between the two germline ends. The CDR3 is CASKATGNYGYTF. CDR3 DNA: TGTGCCAGCAAGGCGACAGGCAACTATGGCTACACCTTC.